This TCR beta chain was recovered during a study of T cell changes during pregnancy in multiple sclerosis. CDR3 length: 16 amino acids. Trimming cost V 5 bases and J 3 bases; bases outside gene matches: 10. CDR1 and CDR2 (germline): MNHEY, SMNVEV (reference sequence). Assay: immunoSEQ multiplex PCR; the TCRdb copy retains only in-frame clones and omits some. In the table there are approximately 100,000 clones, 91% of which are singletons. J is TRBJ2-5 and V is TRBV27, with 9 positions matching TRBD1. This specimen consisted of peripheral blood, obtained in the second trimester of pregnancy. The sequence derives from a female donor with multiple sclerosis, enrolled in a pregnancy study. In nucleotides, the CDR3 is TGTGCCAGCAGTGAATGGACAGGGGCGATAGAAGAGACCCAGTACTTC. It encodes CASSEWTGAIEETQYF.